This is a list of T cell receptor beta chains from one sample in a study of T cell responses to AZD1222 COVID-19 vaccine. Sequencing was performed with immunoSEQ multiplex PCR; in TCRdb, only in-frame clones are kept and a portion is missing. This repertoire shows more than 250,000 clones, roughly 93% found once; its top ten account for roughly 0.6%. The specimen was peripheral blood, collected on day 0 of AZD1222 vaccination. The receptors come from an adult in good health. The CDR3 runs from the conserved cysteine through the conserved F or W. D genes are given only for firm matches. A clone size is listed for some rows: how often the clone was seen (once, few, many), or a class if it is expanded.

>TRBV20-1|TRBJ1-5|-|-
TGCAGTGCTAGTGGGGGAGGGGCCCAGCATTTT
CSASGGGAQHF
>TRBV5-1|TRBJ2-2|-|TRBD1
TGCGCCAGCAGCCTGGGGACAGGGGGGACCGGGGAGCTGTTTTTT
CASSLGTGGTGELFF
>TRBV10-3|TRBJ2-5|-|-
TGTGCCATCAGTGAGTCACGGGGGAAAGAGACCCAGTACTTC
CAISESRGKETQYF
>TRBV7-2|TRBJ1-2|-|-
TGTGCCAGCAGCTTAGGCGGGCGCTTGGATGGCTACACCTTC
CASSLGGRLDGYTF
>TRBV21-1|TRBJ2-2|-|-
TGTGCCAGCAAAGACCCGGGCTCCGAGTTGATCGGGGAGCTGTTTTTT
CASKDPGSELIGELFF
>TRBV7-2|TRBJ2-7|-|-
TGTGCCAGCAGCCGTCTGGCTAGCGCCGACTACGAGCAGTACTTC
CASSRLASADYEQYF
>TRBV2|TRBJ1-2|-|-
TGTGCCAGCAGTGACGGGGGTTATGGCTACACCTTC
CASSDGGYGYTF
>TRBV2|TRBJ2-3|-|-
TGTGCCAGCAGTTTAAAGAGAACAGATACGCAGTATTTT
CASSLKRTDTQYF
>TRBV10-3|TRBJ2-5|-|TRBD1
TGTGCCATCAGTGAGGTGACAGGGGTGTGGGAGACCCAGTACTTC
CAISEVTGVWETQYF
>TRBV5-4|TRBJ1-2|-|-
TGTGCCAGCAGCCCAGACAGTACCCCTTACGGCTACACCTTC
CASSPDSTPYGYTF
>TRBV28|TRBJ1-3|-|-
TGTGCCAGCAGTTTATCTGACCCCCGACCGGGAAACACCATATATTTT
CASSLSDPRPGNTIYF
>TRBV10-3|TRBJ2-7|-|-
TGTGCCATCAGCTCATTTGGGGCAAGCTACGAGCAGTACTTC
CAISSFGASYEQYF
>TRBV10-1|TRBJ2-7|-|TRBD2
TGTGACGGGAGGCCCGGGGCCTGCCAAGGTGTCCACGAGCAGTACTTC
CDGRPGACQGVHEQYF
>TRBV2|TRBJ1-3|-|TRBD1
TGTGCCAGCAGTACACAGGGGGCAGGTGGAAACACCATATATTTT
CASSTQGAGGNTIYF
>TRBV10-3|TRBJ1-2|-|TRBD1
TGTGCCATCAGTGACGGGGCAGGGGGTGGCTACACCTTC
CAISDGAGGGYTF
>TRBV27|TRBJ2-3|once|-
TGTGCCAGCAGTTTATCGACCTTCCGTAGCACAGATACGCAGTATTTT
CASSLSTFRSTDTQYF
>TRBV7-2|TRBJ1-2|-|-
TGTGCCAGCAGTTTTTCGGCCTGGGCACACTATGGCTACACCTTC
CASSFSAWAHYGYTF
>TRBV5-1|TRBJ2-7|-|TRBD2
TGCGCCAGCAGCTTGGCGCTGACTAGCGCTTCCTACGAGCAGTACTTC
CASSLALTSASYEQYF
>TRBV28|TRBJ1-6|-|-
TGTGCCAGCAGAACACGTTATAATTCACCCCTCCACTTT
CASRTRYNSPLHF
>TRBV28|TRBJ2-7|-|-
TGTGCCAGCAGTTCACTCACCCTCCTCTCCTACGAGCAGTACTTC
CASSSLTLLSYEQYF